These T cell receptor beta chains were read from a single sample in a study of blood T cell repertoires in COVID-19. TCRdb's table, derived via immunoSEQ multiplex PCR, lists solely in-frame clones and lacks some. This table has roughly 200,000 clones, 70% to 90% appearing once. The material sequenced was PBMCs or T cells enriched from blood (not recorded which). These receptors all stem from a man aged 25-40 years who had recovered from COVID-19. Each CDR3 is given without its conserved first and last residue. Clone sizes are given selectively: once, few, many, or a class where the clone is expanded.

v_gene: TRBV30; abundance: NA; j_gene: TRBJ1-1; CDR3aa: AWSVGQLHSNTEAF
v_gene: TRBV2; abundance: NA; j_gene: TRBJ2-7; CDR3aa: ASNHPGLAGVISYEQY
v_gene: TRBV4-3; abundance: NA; j_gene: TRBJ2-3; CDR3aa: ASSQGAGGTDTQY
v_gene: TRBV11-2; abundance: NA; j_gene: TRBJ2-3; CDR3aa: ASSLQVIRDTQY
v_gene: TRBV5-1; abundance: NA; j_gene: TRBJ1-1; CDR3aa: ASSFGQNTEAF
v_gene: TRBV7-2; abundance: NA; j_gene: TRBJ2-3; CDR3aa: ASSSSSGGTTDTQY
v_gene: TRBV4-2; abundance: NA; j_gene: TRBJ1-3; CDR3aa: ASSQDQSRIIVSGNTIY
v_gene: TRBV11-2; abundance: NA; j_gene: TRBJ1-2; CDR3aa: ASSFTGTGWYGYT
v_gene: TRBV29-1; abundance: NA; j_gene: TRBJ1-1; CDR3aa: SVEQGDTEAF
v_gene: TRBV9; abundance: NA; j_gene: TRBJ1-4; CDR3aa: ASSVDGTKEKLF
v_gene: TRBV28; abundance: once; j_gene: TRBJ2-5; CDR3aa: ASSAFGGSRRETQY
v_gene: TRBV13; abundance: NA; j_gene: TRBJ2-7; CDR3aa: ASSELAGTTYEQY
v_gene: TRBV24-1; abundance: NA; j_gene: TRBJ2-2; CDR3aa: ATSDLGTGDTGELF
v_gene: TRBV29-1; abundance: few; j_gene: TRBJ2-5; CDR3aa: SVDRTGSGGETQY
v_gene: TRBV5-1; abundance: NA; j_gene: TRBJ1-2; CDR3aa: ASSLIQGPPLYWYGYT
v_gene: TRBV5-1; abundance: NA; j_gene: TRBJ2-1; CDR3aa: ASSLVGAYNEQF
v_gene: TRBV2; abundance: NA; j_gene: TRBJ1-2; CDR3aa: ASTGGINYGYT
v_gene: TRBV7-2; abundance: NA; j_gene: TRBJ2-7; CDR3aa: ASSFAAGPSYEQY
v_gene: TRBV9; abundance: NA; j_gene: TRBJ2-1; CDR3aa: ASSVERGYNEQF
v_gene: TRBV2; abundance: NA; j_gene: TRBJ2-3; CDR3aa: ASRLAELTDTQY
v_gene: TRBV24-1; abundance: NA; j_gene: TRBJ1-5; CDR3aa: ATSDSGTEFSNQPQH
v_gene: TRBV27; abundance: NA; j_gene: TRBJ2-7; CDR3aa: ASSLRENYEQY
v_gene: TRBV13; abundance: once; j_gene: TRBJ2-7; CDR3aa: ASSLGTFYEQY
v_gene: TRBV2; abundance: NA; j_gene: TRBJ1-2; CDR3aa: ASSQTGPYGYT
v_gene: TRBV19; abundance: NA; j_gene: TRBJ2-3; CDR3aa: ASSPLGATKYTQY
v_gene: TRBV12-3/TRBV12-4; abundance: few; j_gene: TRBJ1-2; CDR3aa: ASSFPSDGYT
v_gene: TRBV4-1; abundance: few; j_gene: TRBJ2-7; CDR3aa: ASSPYGTGILSSYEQY
v_gene: TRBV19; abundance: NA; j_gene: TRBJ2-3; CDR3aa: ASSMFGFTDTQY
v_gene: TRBV4-1; abundance: NA; j_gene: TRBJ1-1; CDR3aa: ASSQDRSFKNTEAF
v_gene: TRBV13; abundance: NA; j_gene: TRBJ1-1; CDR3aa: ASSLEDSVF
v_gene: TRBV18; abundance: NA; j_gene: TRBJ2-2; CDR3aa: ASSPRDGELF
v_gene: TRBV19; abundance: NA; j_gene: TRBJ1-6; CDR3aa: ASSMGTGVRTLISPLH
v_gene: TRBV7-2; abundance: NA; j_gene: TRBJ2-5; CDR3aa: ASRWSGQGQETQY
v_gene: TRBV7-9; abundance: NA; j_gene: TRBJ1-1; CDR3aa: ASSFSEAVSTEAF
v_gene: TRBV5-6; abundance: NA; j_gene: TRBJ2-7; CDR3aa: ASSPDRYYEQY
v_gene: TRBV23-1; abundance: NA; j_gene: TRBJ2-3; CDR3aa: ASSLFVTGGSTDTQY
v_gene: TRBV7-2; abundance: NA; j_gene: TRBJ2-3; CDR3aa: ASSLLLLRGDTQY
v_gene: TRBV9; abundance: NA; j_gene: TRBJ2-3; CDR3aa: ASSVRERSTDTQY
v_gene: TRBV4-1; abundance: NA; j_gene: TRBJ2-7; CDR3aa: ASSQGREVAGVYEQY